This T cell receptor (beta chain) was sequenced in a study of glioma-infiltrating T cells. The iRepertoire nested amplicon-rescue multiplex PCR amplified TCR alpha and beta CDR3s from RNA. Input was 100-400 ng of tissue mRNA or PBMC total RNA. TCRdb re-called the multiplex PCR reads with MiXCR, one entry per CDR3 protein. In the table there are 160,000 or so distinct CDR3 sequences, around 40% of which are singletons. This clonotype showed up many times. Its antigen is unknown. General study results and limits: Non-neoplastic patients had below-expected tissue-blood divergence, while all gliomas exceeded expectation. Very few CDR3 sequences were shared between tissue and blood.

This CDR3 region has 14 residues. Germline V gene data show CDR1 as ENHRY and CDR2 as SYGVKD. V was shortened by 0 bases and J by 3 bases, with 9 bases between the two germline ends. The rearrangement links TRBV10-3 to TRBJ2-7; unclear D gene. The origin of this receptor is a human donor with low-grade glioma or glioblastoma, undergoing nonglioma brain surgery, or in good health (not recorded which). Sample: glioma tissue, nonneoplastic brain tissue, or PBMCs (not recorded which). The CDR3 reads CAISESYPVYEQYF. CDR3 coding DNA: TGTGCCATCAGTGAGTCCTATCCGGTCTACGAGCAGTACTTC.